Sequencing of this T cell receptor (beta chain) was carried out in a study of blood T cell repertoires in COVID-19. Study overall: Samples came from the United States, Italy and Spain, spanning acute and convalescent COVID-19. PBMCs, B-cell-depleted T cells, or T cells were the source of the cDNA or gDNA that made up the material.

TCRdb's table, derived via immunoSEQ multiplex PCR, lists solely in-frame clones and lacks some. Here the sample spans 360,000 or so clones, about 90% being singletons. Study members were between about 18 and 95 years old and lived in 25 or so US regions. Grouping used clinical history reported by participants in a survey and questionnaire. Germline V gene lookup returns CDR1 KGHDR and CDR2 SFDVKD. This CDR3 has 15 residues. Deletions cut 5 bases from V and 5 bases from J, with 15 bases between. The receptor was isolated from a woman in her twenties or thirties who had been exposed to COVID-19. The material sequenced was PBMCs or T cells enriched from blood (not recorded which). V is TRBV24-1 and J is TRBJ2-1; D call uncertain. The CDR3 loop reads CATSAPFGFNNEQFF. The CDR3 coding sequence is TGTGCCACCAGTGCTCCCTTCGGTTTCAACAATGAGCAGTTCTTC.